One and the same sample provided the 21 T cell receptor beta chains below, sequenced in a study of blood T cells in healthy people across ages. With a J-beta primer mix and a sample-barcoded 5' primer, a second PCR ran about 7 to 12 cycles. TCRdb ran MiXCR on the 5' RACE reads and lists one entry per CDR3 protein. This sample yields about 730,000 distinct CDR3 sequences, of which roughly 43% are seen a single time; 20% belongs to the top ten. The sequencing input was blood. The origin of the receptors is a woman aged 55-70 years in good health.

The chain couples TRBV25-1 to TRBJ2-1; possibly TRBD2 for D (5 bases). This CDR3 comprises 16 residues. The V gene lost 5 bases and the J gene lost 3 bases, with 17 bases spanning the gap. Germline CDR1 reads MGHDK; CDR2 reads SYGVNS. In nucleotides, the CDR3 is TGTGCCAGCAGTTCAGAAGGAGAAGGACTCTACAATGAGCAGTTCTTC. Amino acid sequence: CASSSEGEGLYNEQFF.

This clonotype has a handful of counts. This chain uses TRBV18 with TRBJ2-7, with TRBD1 as a possible D gene (6 bases). The germline V gene has CDR1 KGHSH and CDR2 LQKENI. The CDR3 extends over 14 amino acids. Trimming removed 3 bases from V and 3 bases from J, with 12 bases in between. The CDR3 bases are TGTGCCAGCTCACCGGGGGCAGGAGGCTACGAGCAGTACTTC. Its translation is CASSPGAGGYEQYF.

This chain uses TRBV3-1 with TRBJ2-3; D gene unclear. CDR1 is LGHDT, CDR2 YNNKEL, per germline (reference sequence). V was shortened by 3 bases and J by 4 bases, with 11 bases between the two germline ends. This CDR3 spans 14 amino acids. In nucleotides, the CDR3 is TGTGCCAGCAGCCAGTCAGTAGGGTCAGATACGCAGTATTTT. This translates into CASSQSVGSDTQYF.

In this sample, this clonotype turned up a few times. The chain uses TRBV20-1 and TRBJ1-5; possibly TRBD1 for D (5 bases). The CDR3 spans 16 residues. Germline V gene data show CDR1 as DFQATT and CDR2 as SNEGSKA (reference sequence). Trimming removed 0 bases from V and 0 bases from J, with 12 bases in between. CDR3 sequence: CSAREYRSYSNQPQHF. The CDR3 DNA reads TGCAGTGCTAGAGAGTACAGGTCTTATAGCAATCAGCCCCAGCATTTT.

On this clonotype: This may arise from a read error, as a much more abundant clone is one base away. The rearrangement uses TRBV29-1 and TRBJ2-1; D not resolved. The germline gives CDR1 SQVTM, CDR2 ANQGSEA. V lost 0 bases, J lost 11 bases, and 14 bases lay in between. The CDR3 is 13 residues long. CDR3 nucleotides: TGCAGCGTTGAAGATCGGGCCTCCTATAAGCAGTTCTTC. Protein product: CSVEDRASYKQFF.

In this sample, this clonotype turned up many times. The rearrangement uses TRBV29-1 and TRBJ1-2, with D maybe TRBD1 (6 bases). The CDR3 loop spans 12 amino acids. Germline CDR1 and CDR2: SQVTM and ANQGSEA. CDR3 DNA: TGCAGTTTAGGGGAGGGGGACTATGGCTACACCTTC. Translating gives CSLGEGDYGYTF.

This clonotype was counted a single time. The V call is TRBV6-2 or TRBV6-3, the J call TRBJ2-1; 11 bases are shared with TRBD2. Judging by the DNA end, TRBJ2-7 fits better; the J call may be wrong. This CDR3 is 15 amino acids long. Germline V CDR1 and CDR2: MNHEY, SVGEGT. CDR3 amino acids: CASRAGTSGYNEQYF. The CDR3 DNA reads TGTGCCAGCAGGGCCGGGACTAGCGGTTACAATGAGCAGTACTTC.

V and J are TRBV25-1 and TRBJ2-7, with 7 bases identical to TRBD1. CDR1 is MGHDK and CDR2 is SYGVNS in the germline V gene. The V gene end was trimmed by 2 bases and the J gene end by 3 bases; junction bases not matched to a gene: 4. The CDR3 loop spans 14 amino acids. In DNA, the CDR3 is TGTGCCAGCAGTGAAGACAGGGTGCGCTACGAGCAGTACTTC. It specifies CASSEDRVRYEQYF.

This CDR3 is CASSFSGTKGYEQYF. DNA for the CDR3: TGTGCCAGCAGCTTTTCCGGGACTAAAGGGTACGAGCAGTACTTC. This rearrangement joins TRBV11-2 to TRBJ2-7, with 7 bases that match TRBD2. CDR1 is SGHAT, CDR2 FQNNGV, per germline. V lost 3 bases to trimming and J lost 4 bases; unmatched junction nucleotides: 9. The CDR3 length is 15 residues.

This clonotype showed up just a few times. The chain employs TRBV7-9 and TRBJ1-4, with 9 bases fitting TRBD1. This CDR3 spans 15 amino acids. V lost 1 base, J lost 7 bases, and 4 bases stayed unmatched. Germline CDR1 and CDR2: SEHNR and FQNEAQ (reference sequence). The CDR3 spells CASSLGQGDGEKLFF. In DNA form, the CDR3 reads TGTGCCAGCAGCTTAGGACAGGGGGACGGTGAAAAACTGTTTTTT.

The J gene is TRBJ2-5, the V gene TRBV7-2; weak D call: TRBD2 (5 bases). The J call could be wrong; TRBJ2-7 is a better fit for the DNA end. Germline loops: CDR1 SGHTA, CDR2 FQGNSA. CDR3 length: 13 amino acids. CDR3 nucleotide sequence: TGTGCCAGCAGCTTAATGAGGGACTACGAGCAGTACTTC. Amino acid sequence: CASSLMRDYEQYF.

V is TRBV5-1 and J is TRBJ2-7; D is unresolved. V was shortened by 1 base and J by 3 bases, with 11 bases between the two germline ends. CDR3 length: 14 residues. Germline V gene lookup returns CDR1 SGHRS and CDR2 YFSETQ. DNA for the CDR3: TGCGCCAGCAGCTTGTCACAGAGACTCTACGAGCAGTACTTC. It encodes CASSLSQRLYEQYF.

This rearrangement joins TRBV15 to TRBJ1-5; D is perhaps TRBD1 (6 bases). This CDR3 has 15 amino acids. CDR1 is LNHNV and CDR2 is YYDKDF in the germline V gene (reference sequence). Trimming shortened V by 0 bases and J by 5 bases, and 11 bases separated the two germline ends. The CDR3: CATSRDGQWHQPQHF. CDR3 coding DNA: TGTGCCACCAGCAGAGATGGACAGTGGCATCAGCCCCAGCATTTT. Filled out from reference TRBV15 and TRBJ1-5, the complete variable domain reads DAMVIQNPRYQVTQFGKPVTLSCSQTLNHNVMYWYQQKSSQAPKLLFHYYDKDFNNEADTPDNFQSRRPNTSFCFLDIRSPGLGDTAMYLCATSRDGQWHQPQHFGDGTRLSIL.

The chain joins TRBV20-1 to TRBJ1-2, with TRBD1 as a possible D gene (6 bases). Between the trimmed V and J ends, which lost 0 bases and 2 bases, there was a span of 16 bases. The CDR3 has 16 amino acids. The germline V gene has CDR1 DFQATT and CDR2 SNEGSKA (reference sequence). The CDR3 DNA reads TGCAGTGCTAGAGATCCCCGAAGGGACACCAACTATGGCTACACCTTC. Protein product: CSARDPRRDTNYGYTF.

The rearrangement uses TRBV20-1 and TRBJ2-1; a weak D match, TRBD1 (6 bases). V was pared by 5 bases and J by 9 bases, with 17 bases between. This CDR3 region has 13 residues. Germline V gene lookup returns CDR1 DFQATT and CDR2 SNEGSKA (reference sequence). CDR3 sequence reads: CSAAPGQPGEQFF. The CDR3 coding sequence is TGCAGTGCTGCACCTGGACAGCCCGGTGAGCAGTTCTTC.

This clonotype was seen once. This chain joins TRBV9 and TRBJ2-1, with D perhaps TRBD2 (5 bases). This CDR3 has 15 residues. Germline CDR1 and CDR2: SGDLS and YYNGEE. V was pared by 3 bases and J by 6 bases, with 16 bases between. The CDR3, as DNA: TGTGCCAGCAGCGCCCAATATTCGGGATTCAATGAGCAGTTCTTC. It yields the protein CASSAQYSGFNEQFF.

Only one count was recorded for this clonotype. The chain employs TRBV7-2 and TRBJ2-5; TRBD2 matches at 10 bases. This CDR3 is built from 15 residues. The J segment lost 11 bases and the V segment lost 0 bases, leaving 9 bases of the junction unmatched. The germline CDR1 and CDR2 sequences are SGHTA and FQGNSA. The CDR3: CASSLATSGFNEQYF. The DNA for the CDR3 is TGTGCCAGCAGCTTAGCGACTAGCGGGTTCAATGAGCAGTACTTC. Complete variable domain (other parts from reference TRBV7-2 and TRBJ2-5): GAGVSQSPSNKVTEKGKDVELRCDPISGHTALYWYRQSLGQGLEFLIYFQGNSAPDKSGLPSDRFSAERTGGSVSTLTIQRTQQEDSAVYLCASSLATSGFNEQYFGPGTRLLVL.

The CDR3 loop reads CASSAGQGGREQFF. The DNA for the CDR3 is TGTGCCAGCAGCGCTGGACAGGGGGGTCGGGAGCAGTTCTTC. The chain couples TRBV6-6 to TRBJ2-1; TRBD1 matches at 10 bases. Germline V gives CDR1 MNHNY, CDR2 SVGAGI (reference sequence). V was pared by 6 bases and J by 10 bases, with 9 bases of the junction left unmatched. The CDR3 length is 14 residues.

The chain employs TRBV5-6 and TRBJ2-3; 9 nucleotides line up with TRBD2. The V segment lost 2 bases and the J segment 5 bases; nucleotides outside the gene matches: 9. The CDR3 consists of 16 residues. The germline CDR1 and CDR2 sequences are SGHDT and YYEEEE. This CDR3 is CASSFGLAGMLDTQYF. The CDR3 DNA reads TGTGCCAGCAGCTTCGGGCTAGCGGGAATGTTAGATACGCAGTATTTT.

This clonotype was found many times. The chain employs TRBV20-1 and TRBJ1-2; D is ambiguous. This CDR3 spans 14 amino acids. The ends were cut back, 6 bases at V and 3 bases at J, with 17 bases in the middle. Germline lookup yields CDR1 DFQATT and CDR2 SNEGSKA (reference sequence). CDR3 region: CSARPLTRDYGYTF. The DNA for the CDR3 is TGCAGTGCGCGCCCGTTGACTAGGGACTATGGCTACACCTTC.

The chain links TRBV3-1 to TRBJ2-7, with a weak D call TRBD1 (6 bases). The CDR3 is 15 residues long. Germline CDR1 is LGHDT and CDR2 is YNNKEL (reference sequence). V was shortened by 4 bases and J by 5 bases, with 18 bases between the two germline ends. The CDR3 sequence: CASSPRGHQSHEQYF. The CDR3 coding sequence is TGTGCCAGCAGCCCCAGGGGACATCAGAGCCACGAGCAGTACTTC.